The 14 T cell receptor beta chains reported below all come from one sample, sequenced in a study of technical replicates of blood from a few donors. Assay used: immunoSEQ multiplex PCR; TCRdb lists only in-frame clones, some missing. The sample yields tens of thousands of clones, around 92% seen once. Sequenced: T cells isolated from PBMCs. Every receptor here comes from a human donor in good health.

CDR3 sequence reads: CASSFGTGMNGELFF. CDR3 bases: TGCGCCAGCAGCTTTGGGACAGGGATGAACGGGGAGCTGTTTTTT. The chain couples TRBV5-1 to TRBJ2-2, with 9 bases identical to TRBD1. The CDR3 is 15 residues long. From germline, CDR1 is SGHRS and CDR2 YFSETQ. Trimming cost V 2 bases and J 7 bases; bases outside gene matches: 6.

The chain employs TRBV30 and TRBJ1-3, with D hard to call. The germline gives CDR1 GTSNPN, CDR2 SVGIG (reference sequence). The CDR3 extends over 13 amino acids. V was pared by 3 bases and J by 4 bases, with 10 bases between. DNA for the CDR3: TGTGCCTGGAGGTCCTCCGGGGGAAACACCATATATTTT. It specifies CAWRSSGGNTIYF. The full variable domain, in which reference TRBV30 and TRBJ1-3 provide the parts outside the CDR3, is SQTIHQWPATLVQPVGSPLSLECTVEGTSNPNLYWYRQAAGRGLQLLFYSVGIGQISSEVPQNLSASRPQDRQFILSSKKLLLSDSGFYLCAWRSSGGNTIYFGEGSWLTVV.

This chain links TRBV19 with TRBJ2-7, with a possible D match to TRBD1 (6 bases). The CDR3 is 16 residues long. Germline V gives CDR1 LNHDA, CDR2 SQIVND (reference sequence). V lost 1 base and J 1 base, leaving 14 bases between the germline ends. CDR3 amino acids: CASSIAPIQGSYEQYF. The CDR3 DNA sequence: TGTGCCAGTAGTATAGCCCCGATACAGGGTTCCTACGAGCAGTACTTC.

This clone showed up just once. This chain joins TRBV5-1 and TRBJ1-6; D possibly corresponds to TRBD1 (6 bases). The CDR3 contains 16 residues. Germline-derived CDR1 and CDR2 are SGHRS and YFSETQ. Trimming took 2 bases from V and 6 from J, leaving 15 bases between them. CDR3: CASSLRQAPFNSPLHF. The CDR3 nucleotides read TGCGCCAGCAGCTTACGACAGGCCCCCTTTAATTCACCCCTCCACTTT.

The J gene is TRBJ2-1, the V gene TRBV9; D is undetermined. Germline assignment: CDR1 SGDLS and CDR2 YYNGEE. This CDR3 has 14 residues. Trimming took 0 bases from V and 8 from J, leaving 12 bases between them. The CDR3: CASSVVWSRDEQFF. Here the CDR3 DNA reads TGTGCCAGCAGCGTAGTGTGGTCCCGGGATGAGCAGTTCTTC.

The chain joins TRBV10-3 to TRBJ1-2; 10 positions agree with TRBD1. The junction had 9 bases not matched to a gene; V was cut back by 8 bases and J by 3 bases. Germline V gene data show CDR1 as ENHRY and CDR2 as SYGVKD. CDR3 size: 15 residues. CDR3: CAISGTGASDYGYTF. CDR3 DNA sequence: TGTGCCATCTCAGGGACAGGGGCGTCGGACTATGGCTACACCTTC.

The sample holds a few counts of this clone. The chain links TRBV4-1 to TRBJ2-6; a possible D gene is TRBD2 (7 bases). This CDR3 contains 18 residues. Germline CDR1 is MGHRA and CDR2 is YSYEKL. V gave up 3 bases and J gave up 0 bases, with 15 bases separating them. CDR3 DNA: TGCGCCAGCAGCCATGCGGGGGCAAAGGGCTCTGGGGCCAACGTCCTGACTTTC. It is translated as CASSHAGAKGSGANVLTF.

The chain uses TRBV5-1 and TRBJ2-1; no reliable D call. The germline gives CDR1 SGHRS, CDR2 YFSETQ. CDR3 size: 14 residues. V lost 0 bases to trimming and J lost 2 bases, with 6 bases between them. This chain's CDR3 is CASSLGSAYNEQFF. As DNA, the CDR3 is TGCGCCAGCAGCTTGGGCTCAGCCTACAATGAGCAGTTCTTC.

This clone appeared a single time. The chain carries TRBV6-5 and TRBJ1-2; D gene uncertain. Germline-derived CDR1 and CDR2 are MNHEY and SVGAGI. There are 15 residues in the CDR3. Trimming pared 0 bases from V and 4 bases from J, leaving 12 bases between. Written as DNA, the CDR3 is TGTGCCAGCAGTTACTCGTTATCGGAGATCTATGGCTACACCTTC. This translates into CASSYSLSEIYGYTF.

The V and J genes are TRBV2 and TRBJ2-7; no definite D call. Germline CDR1 reads SNHLY; CDR2 reads FYNNEI. The length of the CDR3 is 12 residues. The V and J ends lost 7 bases and 2 bases respectively, with 9 bases between them. This CDR3 is CASMGSTYEQYF. The CDR3 DNA reads as TGTGCCAGCATGGGCAGCACCTACGAGCAGTACTTC.

V and J are TRBV23-1 and TRBJ2-7, with D maybe TRBD1 (6 bases). TRBV23-1 is placed among ORFs of uncertain function. The CDR3 spans 16 residues. Between the trimmed V and J ends, which lost 5 bases and 2 bases, there was a span of 19 bases. CDR3 sequence reads: CASSSISRGWAYEQYF. As DNA, the CDR3 is TGCGCCAGCAGTTCTATCAGCAGGGGCTGGGCCTACGAGCAGTACTTC.

V and J are TRBV5-6 and TRBJ2-7; 7 bases fit TRBD2. Germline V lookup: CDR1 SGHDT, CDR2 YYEEEE. V lost 6 bases, J lost 3 bases, and 3 bases stayed unmatched. The CDR3 totals 12 residues. The DNA for the CDR3 is TGTGCCAGCACTAGCGGTAGCTACGAGCAGTACTTC. This gives the protein CASTSGSYEQYF.

The chain couples TRBV11-3 to TRBJ1-1; TRBD1 is a possible D gene (6 bases). V shed 5 bases and J shed 0 bases, with 10 bases lying between them. Germline V lookup: CDR1 SGHNT, CDR2 YENEEA. CDR3 length: 14 amino acids. The CDR3 DNA sequence: TGTGCCAGCAGCACTACAGGGCTGAACACTGAAGCTTTCTTT. It codes for CASSTTGLNTEAFF.

The CDR3 here is CASSSRVPGNTGELFF. The DNA for the CDR3 is TGCGCCAGCAGCTCCCGGGTCCCCGGGAACACCGGGGAGCTGTTTTTT. The chain is built from TRBV5-1 and TRBJ2-2; D not certain. This CDR3 comprises 16 residues. Germline CDR1 and CDR2: SGHRS and YFSETQ. With 3 bases removed from V and 1 base from J, the gap between germline ends came to 13 bases. The full variable domain, its missing parts supplied by reference TRBV5-1 and TRBJ2-2, is KAGVTQTPRYLIKTRGQQVTLSCSPISGHRSVSWYQQTPGQGLQFLFEYFSETQRNKGNFPGRFSGRQFSNSRSEMNVSTLELGDSALYLCASSSRVPGNTGELFFGEGSRLTVL.